Sequencing of this TCR beta chain was carried out in a study of T-cell reconstitution after alpha-beta-depleted transplantation in children. Unique molecular identifiers were used to barcode this TCRbeta library. TCRdb re-derived calls from the PCR reads in MiXCR, one entry per CDR3 protein. Counted here are approximately 170,000 distinct CDR3 sequences, around 10% occurring once; the ten biggest clones make up roughly 13%. In its sample, this clonotype was seen many times. The V segment lost 6 bases and the J segment 7 bases; nucleotides outside the gene matches: 11. The germline CDR1 and CDR2 sequences are SGHAT and FQNNGV. The CDR3 covers 15 residues.

The TCR comes from a boy aged 2-9 years with acute myeloid leukemia, due to receive a stem cell transplant. The sample was PBMCs, taken before TCRalphabeta/CD19-depleted stem cell transplant. The chain links TRBV11-2 to TRBJ2-7, with 11 nucleotides matching TRBD2. The CDR3 reads CASSSIRLAGLEQYF. The CDR3 DNA reads TGTGCCAGCAGTAGTATCCGACTAGCGGGATTAGAGCAGTACTTC.